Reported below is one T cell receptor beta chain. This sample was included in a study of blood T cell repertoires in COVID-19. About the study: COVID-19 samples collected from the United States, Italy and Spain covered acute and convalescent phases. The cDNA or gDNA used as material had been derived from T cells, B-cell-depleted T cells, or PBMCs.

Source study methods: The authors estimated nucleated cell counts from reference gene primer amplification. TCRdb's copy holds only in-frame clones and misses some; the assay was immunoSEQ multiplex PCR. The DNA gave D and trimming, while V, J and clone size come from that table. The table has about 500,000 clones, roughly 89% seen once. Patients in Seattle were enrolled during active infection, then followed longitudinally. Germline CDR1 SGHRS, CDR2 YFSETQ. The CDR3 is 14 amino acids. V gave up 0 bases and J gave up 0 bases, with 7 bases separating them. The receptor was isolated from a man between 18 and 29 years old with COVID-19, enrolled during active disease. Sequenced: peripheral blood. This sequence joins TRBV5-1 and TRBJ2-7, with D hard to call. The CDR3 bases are TGCGCCAGCAGCTTGGGCACTCACTCCTACGAGCAGTACTTC. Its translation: CASSLGTHSYEQYF.